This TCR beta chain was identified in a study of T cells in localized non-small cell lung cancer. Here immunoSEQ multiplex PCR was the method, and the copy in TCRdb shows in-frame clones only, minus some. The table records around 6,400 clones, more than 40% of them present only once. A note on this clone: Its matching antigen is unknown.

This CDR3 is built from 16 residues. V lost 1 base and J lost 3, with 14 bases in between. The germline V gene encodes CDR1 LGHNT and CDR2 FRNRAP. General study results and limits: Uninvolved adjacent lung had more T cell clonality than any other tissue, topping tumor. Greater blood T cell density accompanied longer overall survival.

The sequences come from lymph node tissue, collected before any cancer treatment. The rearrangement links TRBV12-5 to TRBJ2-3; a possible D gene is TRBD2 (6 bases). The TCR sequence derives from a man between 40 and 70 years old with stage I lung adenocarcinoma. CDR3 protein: CASGLARRRETDTQYF. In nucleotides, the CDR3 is TGTGCTAGTGGTTTGGCCCGGAGGCGGGAAACAGATACGCAGTATTTT.